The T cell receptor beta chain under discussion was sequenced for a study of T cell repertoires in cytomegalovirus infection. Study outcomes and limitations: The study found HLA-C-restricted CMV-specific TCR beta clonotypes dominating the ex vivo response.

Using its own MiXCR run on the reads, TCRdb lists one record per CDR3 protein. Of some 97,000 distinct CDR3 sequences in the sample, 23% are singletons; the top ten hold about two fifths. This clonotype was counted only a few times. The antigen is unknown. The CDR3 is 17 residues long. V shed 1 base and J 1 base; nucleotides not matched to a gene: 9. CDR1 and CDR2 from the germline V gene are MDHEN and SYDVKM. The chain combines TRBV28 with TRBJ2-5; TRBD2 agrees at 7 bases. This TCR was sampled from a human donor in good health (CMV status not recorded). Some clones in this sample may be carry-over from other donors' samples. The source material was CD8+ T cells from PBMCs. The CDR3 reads CASSLSWQRGFQETQYF. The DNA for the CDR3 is TGTGCCAGCAGTTTATCGTGGCAGCGGGGCTTCCAAGAGACCCAGTACTTC.